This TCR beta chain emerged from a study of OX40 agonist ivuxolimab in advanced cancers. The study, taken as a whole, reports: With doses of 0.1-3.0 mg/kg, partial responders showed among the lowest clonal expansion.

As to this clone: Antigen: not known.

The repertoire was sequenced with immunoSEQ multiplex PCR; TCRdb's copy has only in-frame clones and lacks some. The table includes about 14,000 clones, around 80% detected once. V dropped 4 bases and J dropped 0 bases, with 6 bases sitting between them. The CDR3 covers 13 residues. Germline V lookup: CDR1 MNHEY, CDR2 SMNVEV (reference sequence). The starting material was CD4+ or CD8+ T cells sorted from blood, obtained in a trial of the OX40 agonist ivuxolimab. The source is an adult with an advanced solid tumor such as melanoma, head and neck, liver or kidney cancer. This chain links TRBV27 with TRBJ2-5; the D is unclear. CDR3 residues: CASSYGYQETQYF. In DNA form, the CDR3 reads TGTGCCAGCAGTTATGGGTACCAAGAGACCCAGTACTTC.